This TCR beta chain was retrieved from a study of blood T cell repertoires in COVID-19. Study information: Some COVID-19 samples were acute and others convalescent; all came from the United States, Italy and Spain. Sources were T cells, B-cell-depleted T cells, or PBMCs; the material itself was cDNA or gDNA.

CDR3 size: 17 residues. Germline V gene data show CDR1 as LNHDA and CDR2 as SQIVND (reference sequence). Trimming stripped 2 bases from V and 4 bases from J, with 18 bases between. This table comes from immunoSEQ multiplex PCR, and its TCRdb copy is limited to in-frame clones, with some not included. This table has some 240,000 clones, almost 85% appearing once. Sequencing used peripheral blood. This chain links TRBV19 with TRBJ1-3; no reliable D call. The source of this sequence is a woman aged 70 to 79 with COVID-19, enrolled during active disease. CDR3 protein: CASSIPLQSLTGNTIYF. CDR3 in DNA: TGTGCCAGTAGTATACCGTTACAGAGCTTGACCGGAAACACCATATATTTT.